Shown below are 14 T cell receptor beta chains from a single sample sequenced in a study of OX40 agonist ivuxolimab in advanced cancers. Measured with immunoSEQ multiplex PCR; TCRdb has only the in-frame clones, and not every one. The sample has about 90,000 clones, 90% seen once. Source: CD4+ or CD8+ T cells sorted from blood, taken in a trial of the OX40 agonist ivuxolimab. The receptors originated from an adult with an advanced solid tumor such as melanoma, head and neck, liver or kidney cancer.

This chain connects TRBV5-6 to TRBJ2-7; D may match TRBD1 or TRBD2 (6 bases each). CDR1 and CDR2 (germline): SGHDT, YYEEEE. This CDR3 has 15 amino acids. The V end was cut by 2 bases, the J end by 2 bases, with 14 bases between. The CDR3 reads CASSFGSRGPYEQYF. The CDR3 DNA reads as TGTGCCAGCAGCTTTGGTAGTCGGGGGCCCTACGAGCAGTACTTC. The entire variable domain, with the rest obtained from reference TRBV5-6 and TRBJ2-7, is as follows: DAGVTQSPTHLIKTRGQQVTLRCSPKSGHDTVSWYQQALGQGPQFIFQYYEEEERQRGNFPDRFSGHQFPNYSSELNVNALLLGDSALYLCASSFGSRGPYEQYFGPGTRLTVT.

The CDR3 sequence is CATSRERLAGFANTGELFF. The CDR3 DNA sequence: TGTGCCACCAGCAGAGAAAGACTAGCGGGATTCGCGAACACCGGGGAGCTGTTTTTT. This chain links TRBV15 with TRBJ2-2, with 11 bases aligning to TRBD2. The trim removed 0 bases at V and 0 bases at J, leaving 6 bases unmatched. In germline, CDR1 is LNHNV, CDR2 YYDKDF (reference sequence). The CDR3 length is 19 residues. The whole variable domain, filled in from reference TRBV15 and TRBJ2-2, reads DAMVIQNPRYQVTQFGKPVTLSCSQTLNHNVMYWYQQKSSQAPKLLFHYYDKDFNNEADTPDNFQSRRPNTSFCFLDIRSPGLGDTAMYLCATSRERLAGFANTGELFFGEGSRLTVL.

The chain recombines TRBV28 with TRBJ1-5; 9 bases are shared with TRBD1. J lost 6 bases, V lost 7 bases, and 7 bases had no gene match. Germline CDR1 and CDR2: MDHEN and SYDVKM. This CDR3 is 14 amino acids long. CDR3 coding DNA: TGTGCCAGCATCTGGGGGACAGGGAGTCAGCCCCAGCATTTT. It is translated as CASIWGTGSQPQHF.

This clone was counted between two and nine times. The chain joins TRBV30 to TRBJ1-5; D uncertain. The CDR3 runs 14 residues. The ends were cut back, 0 bases at V and 4 bases at J, with 10 bases in the middle. CDR1 is GTSNPN, CDR2 SVGIG, per germline (reference sequence). The CDR3 DNA follows: TGTGCCTGGAGTGTAATCCAGGCAAATCAGCCCCAGCATTTT. Its protein is CAWSVIQANQPQHF.

The chain is built from TRBV25-1 and TRBJ2-7, with D perhaps TRBD1 (6 bases). There are 16 residues in the CDR3. Looked up from germline, CDR1 is MGHDK and CDR2 is SYGVNS. V was clipped by 4 bases and J by 1 base, with 17 bases between them. In DNA form, the CDR3 reads TGTGCCAGCAGTGCCCTCGACAGGCCGGGGTCCTACGAGCAGTACTTC. Residues: CASSALDRPGSYEQYF.

The chain carries TRBV19 and TRBJ2-1; TRBD2 agrees at 8 bases. V gave up 10 bases and J gave up 6 bases; unmatched junction bases: 11. This CDR3 comprises 14 residues. The V gene's germline CDR1 is LNHDA and CDR2 SQIVND (reference sequence). CDR3 region: CATAGTREANEQFF. The CDR3 DNA is TGTGCCACCGCCGGGACTAGAGAGGCCAATGAGCAGTTCTTC.

This sequence joins TRBV9 and TRBJ1-4, with 8 bases that match TRBD1. Trimming cost V 0 bases and J 7 bases; bases outside gene matches: 2. Looked up from germline, CDR1 is SGDLS and CDR2 is YYNGEE. This CDR3 has 14 residues. CDR3 amino acids: CASSVAGTGEKLFF. The CDR3 DNA reads as TGTGCCAGCAGCGTAGCTGGGACAGGTGAAAAACTGTTTTTT.

This chain connects TRBV5-1 to TRBJ2-7; D possibly corresponds to TRBD2 (5 bases). Per the germline V gene, CDR1 is SGHRS and CDR2 is YFSETQ. This CDR3 has 15 residues. The germline V and J ends were trimmed by 2 bases and 4 bases, with 16 bases remaining between them. The CDR3 DNA is TGCGCCAGCAGCTTACAAGTGGGAGTCTTGTACGAGCAGTACTTC. Translation gives CASSLQVGVLYEQYF.

The V call is TRBV15, the J call TRBJ2-7, with D possibly being TRBD2 (5 bases). Germline lookup yields CDR1 LNHNV and CDR2 YYDKDF (reference sequence). CDR3 size: 13 residues. V lost 0 bases to trimming and J lost 4 bases, with 7 bases between them. CDR3 DNA sequence: TGTGCCACCAGCAGAGAGAGGGAGTACGAGCAGTACTTC. Its translation is CATSREREYEQYF.

The chain uses TRBV6-1 and TRBJ1-2; weak D call: TRBD1 (6 bases). The CDR3 consists of 18 residues. The V and J ends lost 2 bases and 4 bases respectively, with 23 bases between them. CDR1 and CDR2 (germline): MNHNS, SASEGT. In DNA, the CDR3 is TGTGCCAGCAGTGAAAGAACAGGGAGCGCTTGGGTGGGCTATGGCTACACCTTC. Residues: CASSERTGSAWVGYGYTF.

This chain uses TRBV5-1 with TRBJ2-3, with D tentatively TRBD2 (5 bases). Germline V gene data show CDR1 as SGHRS and CDR2 as YFSETQ. There are 15 residues in the CDR3. Trimming left V 2 bases short and J 0 bases short, with 10 bases between. The CDR3 here is CASSFPRGSTDTQYF. The CDR3 nucleotides read TGCGCCAGCAGCTTCCCCCGGGGTAGCACAGATACGCAGTATTTT.

The chain uses TRBV12-5 and TRBJ2-5; D is unresolved. Trimming took 3 bases from V and 0 from J, leaving 5 bases between them. The CDR3 totals 13 residues. Germline-derived CDR1 and CDR2 are LGHNT and FRNRAP. The CDR3 DNA reads as TGTGCTAGTGGTTTTGGAAACCAAGAGACCCAGTACTTC. This translates into CASGFGNQETQYF.

The chain recombines TRBV6-5 with TRBJ1-5; 8 bases align to TRBD1. CDR3 length equals 14 residues. Germline-derived CDR1 and CDR2 are MNHEY and SVGAGI. Trimming at V came to 2 bases and at J to 5 bases, leaving 2 bases not matched to a gene. The CDR3 is CASSYGTGDQPQHF. CDR3 in DNA: TGTGCCAGCAGTTACGGGACAGGCGATCAGCCCCAGCATTTT.

The rearrangement joins TRBV6-1 to TRBJ2-3; D ambiguous. CDR3 length: 15 amino acids. CDR1 is MNHNS and CDR2 is SASEGT in the germline V gene. The germline V and J ends were trimmed by 1 base and 5 bases, with 13 bases remaining between them. The CDR3 DNA follows: TGTGCCAGCAGTGAAGATCCGGGCCTTCGAGATACGCAGTATTTT. This sequence encodes CASSEDPGLRDTQYF.